This T cell receptor beta chain emerged from a study of human T cells and chemical hapten exposure (TCRdb year 2021). Looking at the study overall: For sensitization, 2% DPC in acetone was applied to a 2 cm by 2 cm area of upper inner arm skin. Most of the patients in the cohort were female, and the cohort covered alopecia areata with under or over 50% scalp involvement, alopecia totalis and alopecia universalis. Weekly therapeutic DPC doses were additionally applied to the scalp of patients throughout the roughly 24-week study period. Peripheral blood TCR repertoire changes were tracked in vivo in alopecia patients during primary and secondary sensitization to the hapten diphenylcyclopropenone (DPC). Patch testing on the upper back used Finn chambers containing 0.01% DPC, with scoring done after 6 days according to International Contact Dermatitis Research Group standards. Blood samples were taken from patients before sensitization (week 0) and at 2, 6 and about 24 weeks after DPC sensitization. Blood for TCR sequencing was provided by twenty-nine alopecia patients at one to four time points (pre-sensitization, 2, 6 and 24 weeks). Libraries were pooled for sequencing, and per-sample TCR yields varied mainly because of small differences in library volumes within the pool. Paper-wide results and their limitations: The number of TCRs above 1 in 1000 frequency did not change with DPC sensitization; there was no evidence of global repertoire structure alterations. Because every patient had alopecia, a presumed autoimmune disease, the patients' immune response might differ from that of healthy individuals. The number of PT1 expanded TCRs positively correlated with patch test score, significant at thresholds 8, 16 and 32 but not 4. After repeated subsampling, the strength of the expansion versus patch-test correlation and the threshold at which it became significant changed. Significantly more large CDR3 similarity clusters were formed by expanded TCRs than by pre-sensitization or healthy control sets, consistent with antigen-driven responses.

Measured from the cysteine to the phenylalanine, the CDR3 is 16 residues long. Of all the DNA, just the CDR3 is kept, 48 bases in frame from base 1. Trimming costs V 1 base and J 4 bases, and their ends lie 16 bases apart. CDR1 is given as MDHEN and CDR2 as SYDVKM, both from the germline V gene. On this clonotype itself: This receptor's antigen is unknown. The sample holds no much larger clone one base away, and base qualities are not on file.

Sample time point, as interpreted from the label and publication: pre-sensitization, week 0. The treatment or condition label here, explained by the study, means: therapeutic diphenylcyclopropenone sensitization with weekly scalp DPC. At each patch-test visit, blood was drawn before the patch test was applied. Patients were eligible if aged 18 to 70, diagnosed with alopecia and judged suitable for DPC therapy, and pregnant patients were excluded. Total RNA was extracted from unfractionated whole blood collected in Tempus Blood RNA tubes. The method behind the library was RACE. Sequencing was carried out with a NextSeq 500. During library preparation, unique molecular identifiers were attached to individual cDNA molecules so that TCRs could be counted quantitatively and reproducibly. Each blood RNA sample was used to sequence both TCR alpha and TCR beta chains. The authors' pipeline ran thus. A median of about 87,000 TCRs per sample was observed, with a range of roughly 20,000 to 700,000. The Decombinator software suite was used to annotate the V, J and CDR3 of the TCR reads. To make PS versus PT1 abundance plots, every sample was subsampled to the same number of TCRs (28,000). TCRs were defined as expanded if absent before sensitization and observed at least eight times at the 2-week time point. TCRdb passed the public sequencing reads through fastp at Q25 and MiXCR, retaining productive beta sequences. Each entry merges the rows of one CDR3 protein and shows their most common DNA and genes. In this record, the V and J calls reflect TCRdb's handling and not the investigators' own analysis. The sample records about 260,000 distinct CDR3 sequences, 7% to 10% of which are singletons. The top ten constitute 2.3% of the sample.

This TCR was recovered from a woman aged 40 to 50 with alopecia areata. Some clones in this sample may be carry-over from other donors' samples. The rearrangement joined TRBV28 to TRBJ2-5; 6 matching bases give a weak D call of TRBD1. This specimen was whole blood, taken in connection with sensitization to the hapten diphenylcyclopropenone (DPC). CDR3 reads: CASSLLVNRESETQYF. The bases are TGTGCCAGCAGTTTATTGGTGAACAGGGAGTCAGAGACCCAGTACTTC. With all but the CDR3 taken from the reference TRBV28 and TRBJ2-5 genes, the full variable domain is: DVKVTQSSRYLVKRTGEKVFLECVQDMDHENMFWYRQDPGLGLRLIYFSYDVKMKEKGDIPEGYSVSREKKERFSLILESASTNQTSMYLCASSLLVNRESETQYFGPGTRLLVL.